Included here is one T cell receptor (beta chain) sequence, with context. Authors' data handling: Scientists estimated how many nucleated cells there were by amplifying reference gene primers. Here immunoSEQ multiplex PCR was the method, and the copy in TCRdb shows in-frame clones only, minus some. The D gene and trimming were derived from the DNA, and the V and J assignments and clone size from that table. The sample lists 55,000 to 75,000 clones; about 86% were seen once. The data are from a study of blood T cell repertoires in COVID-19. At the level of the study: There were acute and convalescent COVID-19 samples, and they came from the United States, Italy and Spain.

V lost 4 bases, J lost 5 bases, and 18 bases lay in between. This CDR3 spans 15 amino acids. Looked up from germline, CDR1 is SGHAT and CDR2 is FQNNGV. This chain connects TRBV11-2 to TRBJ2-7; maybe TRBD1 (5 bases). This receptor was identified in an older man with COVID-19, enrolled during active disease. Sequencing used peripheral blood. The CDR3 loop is CASSYGQPTRHEQYF. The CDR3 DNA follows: TGTGCCAGCAGCTATGGACAACCCACCCGCCACGAGCAGTACTTC.